What follows is one T cell receptor (beta chain) and its context. The antigen is not known. The data derive from a study of cytomegalovirus exposure and HLA in healthy donors. Study-level results: What was likely a sequencing artifact was a cluster of highly shared sequence variants.

The PCR employed 60 Vbeta primers together with 13 Jbeta primers. The table came from immunoSEQ multiplex PCR; TCRdb's copy has only in-frame clones and leaves some out. The table records 84,000 or so clones, over 75% of them present only once. The CDR3 extends over 14 amino acids. Looked up from germline, CDR1 is SGHKS and CDR2 is YYEKEE (reference sequence). V lost 0 bases to trimming and J lost 0 bases, with 6 bases between them. Each donor's status was that of a healthy bone marrow donor. The sequenced material came from PBMCs. The source is a man aged 45-65 years in good health and CMV-seronegative. The chain employs TRBV5-5 and TRBJ1-2; the D is unclear. The CDR3 DNA reads as TGTGCCAGCAGCTTGGACAGCACTAACTATGGCTACACCTTC. It codes for CASSLDSTNYGYTF. The full variable domain, rest sourced from reference TRBV5-5 and TRBJ1-2, is DAGVTQSPTHLIKTRGQQVTLRCSPISGHKSVSWYQQVLGQGPQFIFQYYEKEERGRGNFPDRFSARQFPNYSSELNVNALLLGDSALYLCASSLDSTNYGYTFGSGTRLTVV.